Listed below are T cell receptor beta chains from one sample, sequenced in a study of blood T cell repertoires in COVID-19. Assay used: immunoSEQ multiplex PCR; TCRdb lists only in-frame clones, some missing. The repertoire includes 450,000 or so clones, 85% to 90% of them detected once, and less than 0.95% sits in the top ten. Sequencing was performed on peripheral blood. Receptors were obtained from a young man with COVID-19, enrolled during active disease. CDR3s include the opening cysteine and the closing phenylalanine or tryptophan. Each record gives: V gene, J gene, D gene, CDR3 protein, CDR3 DNA. The D gene is left open where the match is weak.

TRBV18	TRBJ2-7	-	CASSPRSSHEQYF	TGTGCCAGCTCACCGAGGTCTAGCCACGAGCAGTACTTC
TRBV28	TRBJ1-1	-	CASSPWGPAGTEAFF	TGTGCCAGCAGTCCCTGGGGTCCGGCGGGAACTGAAGCTTTCTTT
TRBV6-1	TRBJ1-2	-	CASSEASGVYGYTF	TGTGCCAGCAGTGAAGCGTCGGGGGTCTATGGCTACACCTTC
TRBV12-3/TRBV12-4	TRBJ2-7	TRBD2	CASRFSGTGEQYF	TGTGCCAGCAGATTCAGCGGGACGGGGGAGCAGTACTTC
TRBV5-4	TRBJ2-7	TRBD2	CASGYGGYEQYF	TGTGCCAGCGGATACGGGGGGTACGAGCAGTACTTC
TRBV4-2	TRBJ2-7	-	CASSQGAAPVVSYEQYF	TGTGCCAGCAGCCAAGGAGCGGCCCCGGTGGTCTCCTACGAGCAGTACTTC
TRBV18	TRBJ2-3	TRBD2	CASSRSGGADGTQYF	TGTGCCAGCTCACGGAGCGGGGGGGCAGACGGAACGCAGTATTTT
TRBV19	TRBJ2-1	TRBD2	CASSTWTSQNEQFF	TGTGCCAGTAGTACCTGGACTAGCCAAAATGAGCAGTTCTTC
TRBV5-6	TRBJ1-1	TRBD1	CASRGDRGAGAFF	TGTGCCAGCAGAGGTGACAGGGGCGCGGGGGCTTTCTTT
TRBV5-4	TRBJ1-1	-	CASSQTVNTEAFF	TGTGCCAGCAGCCAGACTGTGAACACTGAAGCTTTCTTT
TRBV4-1	TRBJ2-1	TRBD2	CASSPGLAGGSNNEQFF	TGCGCCAGCAGCCCGGGACTAGCGGGGGGGAGTAACAATGAGCAGTTCTTC
TRBV7-6	TRBJ2-5	-	CASSWNRDEETQYF	TGTGCCAGCAGCTGGAACAGGGACGAAGAGACCCAGTACTTC
TRBV2	TRBJ2-5	TRBD1	CASNRGLETQYF	TGTGCCAGCAACAGGGGGCTGGAGACCCAGTACTTC
TRBV4-1	TRBJ1-1	-	CASSQDRRDTLMNTEAFF	TGCGCCAGCAGCCAAGATCGCCGGGACACCCTTATGAACACTGAAGCTTTCTTT